Each of the 18 T cell receptor beta chains below was sequenced from the same sample in a study of CD8 T cells in ankylosing spondylitis. General observations from the study: Within ankylosing spondylitis blood, a TCR beta motif made up of several highly homologous variants appeared to be characteristic.

What these receptors recognize is not known. TCRdb redid the calling of the 5' RACE reads with MiXCR, one entry per CDR3 protein. This sample yields about 390,000 distinct CDR3 sequences, of which more than 20% are seen a single time; about a sixth belongs to the top ten. The sequenced sample consisted of blood, either unsorted or a sorted T cell fraction (not recorded which). These receptors originate from a male donor with ankylosing spondylitis.

The chain employs TRBV20-1 and TRBJ2-1; D not certain. Trimming stripped 2 bases from V and 5 bases from J, with 1 base between. The CDR3 contains 10 residues. CDR1 DFQATT and CDR2 SNEGSKA come from the germline V gene (reference sequence). The CDR3, as DNA: TGCAGTGCTAGAAACAATGAGCAGTTCTTC. It encodes CSARNNEQFF.

CDR3 amino acids: CASSLEAWDEQFF. Written as DNA, the CDR3 is TGTGCCAGCAGCTTAGAGGCATGGGATGAGCAGTTCTTC. The chain uses TRBV11-3 and TRBJ2-1; D uncertain. CDR1 is SGHNT, CDR2 YENEEA, per germline. V shed 0 bases and J shed 8 bases, with 8 bases lying between them. CDR3 length: 13 amino acids.

This clonotype came up many times. The chain recombines TRBV7-3 with TRBJ2-1, with TRBD2 matching over 7 bases. J was trimmed by 7 bases and V by 8 bases; bases with no gene match: 11. The CDR3 runs to 14 residues. Germline loops: CDR1 SGHTA, CDR2 FQGTGA. The CDR3 loop reads CASSLLAWGNEQFF. The CDR3 DNA reads as TGTGCCAGCTCCCTACTAGCGTGGGGTAATGAGCAGTTCTTC.

The genes are TRBV20-1 and TRBJ1-1; D is perhaps TRBD1 (6 bases). This CDR3 has 14 amino acids. Trimming took 6 bases from V and 5 from J, leaving 19 bases between them. Germline values: CDR1 DFQATT, CDR2 SNEGSKA (reference sequence). CDR3 in DNA: TGCAGTGCCCGCTCCCAGGGGCGATTTACTGAAGCTTTCTTT. Its protein is CSARSQGRFTEAFF.

The V call is TRBV7-2, the J call TRBJ2-1; D not resolved. CDR1 is SGHTA and CDR2 is FQGNSA in the germline V gene. CDR3 size: 13 residues. The V and J ends lost 5 bases and 5 bases respectively, with 10 bases between them. In DNA, the CDR3 is TGTGCCAGCAGCATCCTTCGGGACAATGAGCAGTTCTTC. It is translated as CASSILRDNEQFF.

This clonotype was detected a few times. This rearrangement joins TRBV28 to TRBJ2-5; 9 nucleotides agree with TRBD2. From germline, CDR1 is MDHEN and CDR2 SYDVKM. This CDR3 spans 16 amino acids. The ends lost 2 bases at V and 5 bases at J; junction bases unmatched: 9. CDR3 protein: CASSLRVAGVGETQYF. For the CDR3, the DNA is TGTGCCAGCAGTTTAAGGGTAGCGGGAGTCGGGGAGACCCAGTACTTC.

The rearrangement joins TRBV5-6 to TRBJ2-1; D not resolved. Between the trimmed V and J ends, which lost 2 bases and 11 bases, there was a span of 8 bases. Germline loops: CDR1 SGHDT, CDR2 YYEEEE. CDR3 length: 11 residues. The CDR3 region is CASSFSWKQFF. As DNA, the CDR3 is TGTGCCAGCAGCTTTAGTTGGAAGCAGTTCTTC.

V gene TRBV5-1 combines with J gene TRBJ2-3, with D perhaps TRBD1 (6 bases). Germline assignment: CDR1 SGHRS and CDR2 YFSETQ. The CDR3 has 16 amino acids. Trimming took off 4 bases at V and 0 bases at J, with 15 bases between the two ends. CDR3 coding DNA: TGCGCCAGCAGCCTGACAGGCTATGCTAGCACAGATACGCAGTATTTT. Residues: CASSLTGYASTDTQYF.

This clonotype was seen only a few times. The chain has TRBV10-3 and TRBJ2-7; 8 bases agree with TRBD1. This CDR3 comprises 13 residues. V shed 10 bases and J 2 bases; nucleotides not matched to a gene: 7. Germline values: CDR1 ENHRY, CDR2 SYGVKD. Here the CDR3 reads CATHAGGTYEQYF. CDR3 sequence (DNA): TGTGCCACCCATGCAGGGGGCACCTACGAGCAGTACTTC.

This clonotype was counted between two and nine times. V is TRBV20-1 and J is TRBJ2-1; 12 nucleotides line up with TRBD2. The J segment lost 6 bases and the V segment lost 3 bases, leaving 9 bases of the junction unmatched. From germline, CDR1 is DFQATT and CDR2 SNEGSKA (reference sequence). The CDR3 consists of 16 residues. The CDR3 region has the DNA TGCAGTGCTAGCCGAGGGACTAGCGGGTCCCGCAATGAGCAGTTCTTC. Protein sequence: CSASRGTSGSRNEQFF.

The rearrangement joins TRBV29-1 to TRBJ2-5; possible D gene TRBD1, 5 bases. This CDR3 spans 11 amino acids. Germline lookup yields CDR1 SQVTM and CDR2 ANQGSEA. V lost 7 bases to trimming and J lost 1 base, with 7 bases between them. This chain's CDR3 is CSAQGQETQYF. In DNA form, the CDR3 reads TGCAGCGCGCAGGGCCAAGAGACCCAGTACTTC.

This clonotype occurred many times. This rearrangement joins TRBV28 to TRBJ2-7, with TRBD2 matching 11 bases. Germline CDR1 and CDR2: MDHEN and SYDVKM. Trimming removed 8 bases from V and 3 bases from J; junction bases left unmatched: 9. The CDR3 runs to 15 residues. The CDR3 loop is CASSTSGRGNYEQYF. CDR3 nucleotides: TGTGCCAGCTCAACTAGCGGGAGAGGTAACTACGAGCAGTACTTC.

The chain employs TRBV6-2 or TRBV6-3 and TRBJ2-7; 7 nucleotides line up with TRBD2. The CDR3 extends over 14 amino acids. Germline values: CDR1 MNHEY, CDR2 SVGEGT. Trimming took 7 bases from V and 4 from J; bases not matched to a gene: 10. DNA for the CDR3: TGTGCCAGCACTCTGGGCGGGACTACGTACGAGCAGTACTTC. Translating gives CASTLGGTTYEQYF.

V usage is TRBV7-2 and J usage is TRBJ1-2, with TRBD1 as a possible D gene (5 bases). Germline V gene sequence: CDR1 SGHTA, CDR2 FQGNSA. The CDR3 has 16 residues. V was shortened by 1 base and J by 7 bases, with 19 bases between the two germline ends. The CDR3 region has the DNA TGTGCCAGCAGCTTAGGAGGGGTCGGGTCTAATGCTGGCTACACCTTC. It specifies CASSLGGVGSNAGYTF.

The genes are TRBV30 and TRBJ1-6, with TRBD1 matching over 12 bases. In germline, CDR1 is GTSNPN, CDR2 SVGIG (reference sequence). This CDR3 is built from 15 residues. V dropped 2 bases and J dropped 8; count of bases not matched to a gene: 4. CDR3 nucleotides: TGTGCCTGGAGTCCAGGGACAGGGGGCGATTCACCCCTCCACTTT. Translation: CAWSPGTGGDSPLHF.

The V gene is TRBV19, the J gene TRBJ2-6, with TRBD1 identical over 8 bases. Trimming removed 3 bases from V and 3 bases from J; junction bases left unmatched: 10. Germline V gene data show CDR1 as LNHDA and CDR2 as SQIVND (reference sequence). This CDR3 comprises 18 residues. Written as DNA, the CDR3 is TGTGCCAGTAGTATCACCGGACAGGGCGGAGGTGGGGCCAACGTCCTGACTTTC. Translated: CASSITGQGGGGANVLTF.

This clonotype was observed a handful of times. The chain carries TRBV29-1 and TRBJ2-3, with TRBD2 matching over 11 bases. Germline loops: CDR1 SQVTM, CDR2 ANQGSEA. The CDR3 sequence is 15 residues long. Germline trimming cut 6 bases from V and 0 bases from J; bases unmatched to any gene: 5. This CDR3 is CSVVRLAGSTDTQYF. CDR3 coding DNA: TGCAGCGTCGTCAGACTAGCGGGAAGCACAGATACGCAGTATTTT.

Only a few counts were recorded for this clonotype. This rearrangement joins TRBV20-1 to TRBJ2-3; TRBD2 aligns across 14 bases. The germline V gene encodes CDR1 DFQATT and CDR2 SNEGSKA (reference sequence). The V segment lost 5 bases and the J segment 8 bases; nucleotides outside the gene matches: 12. The CDR3 has 16 residues. The CDR3 coding sequence is TGCAGTGCTCCTATTAGACTAGCGGGAGGGCCCGGTACGCAGTATTTT. This sequence encodes CSAPIRLAGGPGTQYF.